Each of the 21 T cell receptor beta chains below was sequenced from the same sample in a study of cytomegalovirus exposure and HLA in healthy donors. The PCR had 60 Vbeta and 13 Jbeta primers. Profiling relied on immunoSEQ multiplex PCR, and the TCRdb table lists in-frame clones only, not all of them. The sample contains approximately 90,000 clones, 70% to 80% of which appear only once. Sequencing was performed on PBMCs. The receptors here all came from a man aged 35-49 years in good health and CMV-seronegative.

This clone turned up a few times. CDR3 nucleotides: TGCGCCAGCAGCCCTATCAGGGGGCTGGGCACTGAAGCTTTCTTT. This gives the protein CASSPIRGLGTEAFF. The rearrangement uses TRBV5-1 and TRBJ1-1; 8 bases map to TRBD1. Germline loops: CDR1 SGHRS, CDR2 YFSETQ. The CDR3 extends over 15 amino acids. With 4 bases clipped from V and 4 bases from J, the junction kept 9 bases outside the gene matches.

This chain links TRBV28 with TRBJ1-5; a weak D match, TRBD1 (5 bases). V lost 3 bases, J lost 4 bases, and 10 bases lay in between. Per the germline V gene, CDR1 is MDHEN and CDR2 is SYDVKM. The CDR3 consists of 14 residues. The CDR3 DNA follows: TGTGCCAGCAGTTTTCTGGGGGGGAATCAGCCCCAGCATTTT. This sequence encodes CASSFLGGNQPQHF.

DNA of the CDR3: TGTGCCAGCTCACCGCACAGGGAAGGCGAGCAGTACTTC. The encoded protein is CASSPHREGEQYF. The gene calls are TRBV18 and TRBJ2-7, with a possible D match to TRBD1 (6 bases). From germline, CDR1 is KGHSH and CDR2 LQKENI. The CDR3 is made up of 13 amino acids. V lost 3 bases and J lost 6, with 12 bases in between. Looking up the rest from reference TRBV18 and TRBJ2-7 gives the full variable domain: NAGVMQNPRHLVRRRGQEARLRCSPMKGHSHVYWYRQLPEEGLKFMVYLQKENIIDESGMPKERFSAEFPKEGPSILRIQQVVRGDSAAYFCASSPHREGEQYFGPGTRLTVT.

This chain uses TRBV7-9 with TRBJ1-4, with D perhaps matching TRBD1 (6 bases). V dropped 5 bases and J dropped 5 bases, with 15 bases sitting between them. CDR1 is SEHNR, CDR2 FQNEAQ, per germline (reference sequence). This CDR3 has 15 amino acids. The CDR3 DNA sequence: TGTGCCAGCAGCCTAATGGACAGAGCAAATGAAAAACTGTTTTTT. It is translated as CASSLMDRANEKLFF.

The rearrangement uses TRBV7-6 and TRBJ1-1; 9 bases agree with TRBD1. This CDR3 spans 16 amino acids. Germline V gene sequence: CDR1 SGHVS, CDR2 FNYEAQ. Trimming cost V 1 base and J 5 bases; bases outside gene matches: 8. This CDR3 is CASSLVPGQGRTEAFF. In nucleotides, the CDR3 is TGTGCCAGCAGCTTAGTCCCGGGACAGGGTCGGACTGAAGCTTTCTTT.

The chain carries TRBV6-6 and TRBJ1-2; D perhaps matches TRBD1 (5 bases). V was pared by 0 bases and J by 2 bases, with 10 bases between. Per the germline V gene, CDR1 is MNHNY and CDR2 is SVGAGI (reference sequence). This CDR3 spans 15 amino acids. The CDR3 bases are TGTGCCAGCAGTTACTCGAGTGGGGGGAACTATGGCTACACCTTC. Encoded protein: CASSYSSGGNYGYTF.

The chain recombines TRBV6-1 with TRBJ2-1, with 8 bases identical to TRBD2. Germline assignment: CDR1 MNHNS and CDR2 SASEGT. There are 17 residues in the CDR3. V was clipped by 0 bases and J by 7 bases; unmatched bases: 11. CDR3 amino acids: CASSEAPPGGPVNEQFF. The CDR3 DNA reads TGTGCCAGCAGTGAAGCGCCACCGGGGGGGCCCGTAAATGAGCAGTTCTTC.

The V gene is TRBV28, the J gene TRBJ1-1, with D tentatively TRBD1 (5 bases). Germline-derived CDR1 and CDR2 are MDHEN and SYDVKM. This CDR3 is 16 amino acids long. Trimming cost V 3 bases and J 6 bases, with 20 bases left between them. CDR3 region: CASSFRARGLLPEAFF. CDR3 coding DNA: TGTGCCAGCAGTTTTCGGGCCCGGGGGTTACTCCCTGAAGCTTTCTTT.

V and J are TRBV10-3 and TRBJ1-4; the D is unclear. There are 17 residues in the CDR3. V shed 0 bases and J shed 1 base, with 12 bases lying between them. Germline V gives CDR1 ENHRY, CDR2 SYGVKD. CDR3 sequence reads: CAISESRRLGTNEKLFF. CDR3 nucleotide sequence: TGTGCCATCAGTGAGTCCCGGCGGCTTGGAACTAATGAAAAACTGTTTTTT.

In DNA, the CDR3 is TGTGCCAGCAGTGAAGCAGTTTGGGGGCGCGGGGAGCAGTTCTTC. As protein: CASSEAVWGRGEQFF. This chain joins TRBV6-1 and TRBJ2-1; weak D call: TRBD1 (6 bases). CDR1 is MNHNS, CDR2 SASEGT, per germline. This CDR3 region has 15 residues. V was pared by 0 bases and J by 10 bases, with 16 bases between.

The DNA of the CDR3 is TGTGCCAGCAGAGACACGGGGGACACTGAAGCTTTCTTT. Its translation is CASRDTGDTEAFF. The chain has TRBV7-9 and TRBJ1-1, with a weak D call TRBD1 (5 bases). The length of the CDR3 is 13 residues. Germline V gives CDR1 SEHNR, CDR2 FQNEAQ (reference sequence). V lost 6 bases and J lost 3, with 11 bases in between.

The chain employs TRBV11-2 and TRBJ2-7; D gene uncertain. This CDR3 region has 12 residues. The V gene lost 0 bases and the J gene lost 7 bases, with 7 bases spanning the gap. CDR1 and CDR2 from the germline V gene are SGHAT and FQNNGV. The CDR3 nucleotides are TGTGCCAGCAGCTTAGAGTTCCGGGAGCAGTACTTC. Translation: CASSLEFREQYF.

This clone occurred once. The chain is built from TRBV15 and TRBJ2-2; TRBD1 is a possible D gene (6 bases). The CDR3 is made up of 15 amino acids. Deletions cut 5 bases from V and 0 bases from J, with 10 bases between. CDR1 and CDR2 (germline): LNHNV, YYDKDF (reference sequence). DNA for the CDR3: TGTGCCACCAGCGTGGACAGCGCGAACACCGGGGAGCTGTTTTTT. It yields the protein CATSVDSANTGELFF.

In DNA form, the CDR3 reads TGTGCCACCAGCAAATGGCTGACTAGCGGGGGGGGCCAAGAGACCCAGTACTTC. Residues: CATSKWLTSGGGQETQYF. J is TRBJ2-5 and V is TRBV2, with 14 bases matching TRBD2. CDR1 is SNHLY and CDR2 is FYNNEI in the germline V gene. This CDR3 contains 18 residues. The J segment lost 1 base and the V segment lost 10 bases, leaving 14 bases of the junction unmatched. Full variable domain (missing parts from reference TRBV2 and TRBJ2-5): EPEVTQTPSHQVTQMGQEVILRCVPISNHLYFYWYRQILGQKVEFLVSFYNNEISEKSEIFDDQFSVERPDGSNFTLKIRSTKLEDSAMYFCATSKWLTSGGGQETQYFGPGTRLLVL.

A few counts support this clone. The V gene is TRBV4-3, the J gene TRBJ2-2; maybe TRBD2 (6 bases). V lost 1 base and J lost 5, with 11 bases in between. CDR1 is LGHNA and CDR2 is YSLEER in the germline V gene. The CDR3 has 15 amino acids. CDR3 amino acids: CASSQVLEGTGELFF. In DNA form, the CDR3 reads TGCGCCAGCAGCCAAGTTTTGGAGGGGACCGGGGAGCTGTTTTTT.

The chain uses TRBV27 and TRBJ1-2; 7 bases map to TRBD1. J lost 1 base, V lost 5 bases, and 4 bases had no gene match. Germline-derived CDR1 and CDR2 are MNHEY and SMNVEV (reference sequence). The CDR3 has 14 residues. The CDR3 region has the DNA TGTGCCAGCAGTCCATCAGGGGGTAACTATGGCTACACCTTC. Encoded protein: CASSPSGGNYGYTF.

The CDR3 coding sequence is TGCGCCAGCAGCTTGGAACTAGCGGGAGCCGTTACAGAGACCCAGTACTTC. This translates into CASSLELAGAVTETQYF. J is TRBJ2-5 and V is TRBV5-1, with TRBD2 identical over 11 bases. The CDR3 contains 17 residues. Looked up from germline, CDR1 is SGHRS and CDR2 is YFSETQ. J lost 4 bases, V lost 0 bases, and 8 bases had no gene match.

The V call is TRBV5-1, the J call TRBJ1-3; D ambiguous. CDR1 and CDR2 (germline): SGHRS, YFSETQ. V was clipped by 2 bases and J by 0 bases, with 9 bases between them. The CDR3 length is 15 residues. The CDR3 spells CASSLEGFSGNTIYF. CDR3 nucleotides: TGCGCCAGCAGCTTAGAGGGTTTCTCTGGAAACACCATATATTTT.

This clone was recorded only once. The chain links TRBV15 to TRBJ2-1; 8 nucleotides agree with TRBD1. CDR3 size: 16 residues. The V gene end was trimmed by 0 bases and the J gene end by 7 bases; junction bases not matched to a gene: 8. Germline V lookup: CDR1 LNHNV, CDR2 YYDKDF (reference sequence). This CDR3 reads CATSREDRVLRNEQFF. CDR3 nucleotides: TGTGCCACCAGCAGAGAGGACAGGGTTCTGCGAAATGAGCAGTTCTTC.

The V call is TRBV5-1, the J call TRBJ1-1; 7 bases fit TRBD1. Germline assignment: CDR1 SGHRS and CDR2 YFSETQ. Trimming cost V 0 bases and J 4 bases; bases outside gene matches: 6. CDR3 length equals 15 residues. The CDR3 bases are TGCGCCAGCAGCTTGGGACACAGGGGAGTCACTGAAGCTTTCTTT. Translated: CASSLGHRGVTEAFF.

This clone was observed a handful of times. This chain connects TRBV6-1 to TRBJ1-1, with D tentatively TRBD1 (5 bases). Deletions cut 0 bases from V and 12 bases from J, with 14 bases between. Germline-derived CDR1 and CDR2 are MNHNS and SASEGT. The CDR3 has 13 residues. As DNA, the CDR3 is TGTGCCAGCAGTGAAGCGATCGGGGGGGATACTTTCTTT. This translates into CASSEAIGGDTFF.